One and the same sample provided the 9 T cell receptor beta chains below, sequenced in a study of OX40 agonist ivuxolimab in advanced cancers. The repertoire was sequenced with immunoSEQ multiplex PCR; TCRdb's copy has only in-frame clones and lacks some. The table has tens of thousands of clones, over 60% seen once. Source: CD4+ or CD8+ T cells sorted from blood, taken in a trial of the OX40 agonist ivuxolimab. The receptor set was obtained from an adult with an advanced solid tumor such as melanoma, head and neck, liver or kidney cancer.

The CDR3 DNA is TGTGCCAGCGCCTCGGGGGGCACGGGTCAGCCCCAGCATTTT. This sequence encodes CASASGGTGQPQHF. This rearrangement joins TRBV28 to TRBJ1-5, with D maybe TRBD1 (6 bases). Trimming removed 8 bases from V and 6 bases from J, with 17 bases in between. From germline, CDR1 is MDHEN and CDR2 SYDVKM. This CDR3 has 14 residues.

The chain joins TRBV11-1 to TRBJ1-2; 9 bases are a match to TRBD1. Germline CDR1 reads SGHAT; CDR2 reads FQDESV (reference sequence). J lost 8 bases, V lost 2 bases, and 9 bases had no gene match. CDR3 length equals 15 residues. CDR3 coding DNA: TGTGCCAGCAGCTTAAAGGACAGGGGACCGTCGGGCTACACCTTC. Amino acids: CASSLKDRGPSGYTF.

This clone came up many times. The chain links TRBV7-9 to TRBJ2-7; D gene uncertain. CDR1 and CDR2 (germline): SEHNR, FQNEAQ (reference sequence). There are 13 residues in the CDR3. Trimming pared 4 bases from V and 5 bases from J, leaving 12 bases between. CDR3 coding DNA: TGTGCCAGCAGCTCCCTTTTAGGAAACGAGCAGTACTTC. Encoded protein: CASSSLLGNEQYF.

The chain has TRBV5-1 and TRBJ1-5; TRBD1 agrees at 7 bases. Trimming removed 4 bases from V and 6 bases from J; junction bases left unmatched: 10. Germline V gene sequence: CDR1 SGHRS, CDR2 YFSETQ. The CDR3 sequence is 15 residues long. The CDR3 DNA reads TGCGCCAGCAGCCCGGAGACAGGGCCGGGTCAGCCCCAGCATTTT. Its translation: CASSPETGPGQPQHF. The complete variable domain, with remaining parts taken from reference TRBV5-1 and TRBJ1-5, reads KAGVTQTPRYLIKTRGQQVTLSCSPISGHRSVSWYQQTPGQGLQFLFEYFSETQRNKGNFPGRFSGRQFSNSRSEMNVSTLELGDSALYLCASSPETGPGQPQHFGDGTRLSIL.

The CDR3 protein is CASSPYEWEGTYNEQFF. CDR3 DNA: TGTGCCAGCAGCCCTTACGAGTGGGAGGGGACTTACAATGAGCAGTTCTTC. The V and J genes are TRBV14 and TRBJ2-1; TRBD2 matches at 7 bases. Looked up from germline, CDR1 is SGHDN and CDR2 is FVKESK. This CDR3 has 17 residues. V dropped 4 bases and J dropped 4; count of bases not matched to a gene: 13.

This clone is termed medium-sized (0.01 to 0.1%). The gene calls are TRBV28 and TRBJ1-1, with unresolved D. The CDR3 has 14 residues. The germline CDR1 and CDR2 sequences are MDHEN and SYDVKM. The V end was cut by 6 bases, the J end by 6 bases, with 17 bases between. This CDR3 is CASRDPGVRAEAFF. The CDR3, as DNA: TGTGCCAGCAGAGACCCCGGAGTAAGGGCTGAAGCTTTCTTT.

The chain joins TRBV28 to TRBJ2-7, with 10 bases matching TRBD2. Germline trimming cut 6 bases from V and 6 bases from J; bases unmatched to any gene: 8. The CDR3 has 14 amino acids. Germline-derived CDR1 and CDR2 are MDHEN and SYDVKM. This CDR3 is CASRAGTSDREQYF. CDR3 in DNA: TGTGCCAGCAGAGCCGGGACTAGCGATCGCGAGCAGTACTTC.

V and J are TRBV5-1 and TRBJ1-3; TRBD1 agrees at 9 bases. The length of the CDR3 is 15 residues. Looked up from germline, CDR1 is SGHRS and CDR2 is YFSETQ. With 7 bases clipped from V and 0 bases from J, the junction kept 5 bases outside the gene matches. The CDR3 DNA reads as TGCGCCAGCTCACAGGGGGCGACCTCTGGAAACACCATATATTTT. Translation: CASSQGATSGNTIYF.

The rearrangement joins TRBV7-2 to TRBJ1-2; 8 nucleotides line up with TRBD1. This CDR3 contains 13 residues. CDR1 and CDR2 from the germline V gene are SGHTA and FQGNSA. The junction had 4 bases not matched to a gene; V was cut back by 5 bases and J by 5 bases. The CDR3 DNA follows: TGTGCCAGCAGCATGGGACAGGATTATGGCTACACCTTC. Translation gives CASSMGQDYGYTF.